This T cell receptor (beta chain) was documented in a study of identical twins' blood T cells. Study in general: Roughly 50 million reads covered about six alpha-chain and about six beta-chain libraries.

Each CDR3 protein gets one entry after TCRdb re-called the 5' RACE reads with MiXCR. The table records roughly 380,000 distinct CDR3 sequences, approximately 30% of them present only once. This clonotype was sampled from a woman between 18 and 49 years old in good health. The sequenced sample consisted of PBMCs.

In nucleotides, the CDR3 is TGTGCCAGCGGAGGTAACAATGAGCAGTTCTTC. This sequence encodes CASGGNNEQFF. This rearrangement joins TRBV6-5 to TRBJ2-1, with D possibly being TRBD2 (5 bases). This CDR3 spans 11 amino acids. CDR1 and CDR2 from the germline V gene are MNHEY and SVGAGI. V was cut by 8 bases and J by 5 bases, with 7 bases left in between.